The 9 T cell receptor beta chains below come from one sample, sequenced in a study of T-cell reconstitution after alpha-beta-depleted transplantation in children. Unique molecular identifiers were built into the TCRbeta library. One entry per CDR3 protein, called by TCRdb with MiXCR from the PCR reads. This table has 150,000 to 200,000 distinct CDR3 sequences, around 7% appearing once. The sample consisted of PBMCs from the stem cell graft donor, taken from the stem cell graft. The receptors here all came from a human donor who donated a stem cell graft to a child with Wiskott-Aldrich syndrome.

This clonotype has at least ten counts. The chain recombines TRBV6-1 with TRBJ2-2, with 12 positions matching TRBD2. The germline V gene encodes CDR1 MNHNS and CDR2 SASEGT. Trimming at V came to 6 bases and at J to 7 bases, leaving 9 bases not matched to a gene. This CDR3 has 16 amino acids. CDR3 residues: CASRIPSGRDVGELFF. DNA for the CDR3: TGTGCCAGCAGGATACCTAGCGGGAGGGATGTCGGGGAGCTGTTTTTT.

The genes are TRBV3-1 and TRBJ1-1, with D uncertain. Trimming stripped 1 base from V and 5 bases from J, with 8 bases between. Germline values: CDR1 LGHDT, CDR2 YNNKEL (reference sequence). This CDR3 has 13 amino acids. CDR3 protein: CASSQVGLTEAFF. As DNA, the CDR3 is TGTGCCAGCAGCCAAGTCGGGCTTACTGAAGCTTTCTTT.

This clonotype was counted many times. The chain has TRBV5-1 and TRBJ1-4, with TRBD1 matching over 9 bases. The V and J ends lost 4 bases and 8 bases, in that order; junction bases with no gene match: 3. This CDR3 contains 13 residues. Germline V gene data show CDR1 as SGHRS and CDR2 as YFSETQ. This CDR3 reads CASSQDRGEKLFF. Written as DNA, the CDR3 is TGCGCCAGCAGCCAGGACAGGGGAGAAAAACTGTTTTTT. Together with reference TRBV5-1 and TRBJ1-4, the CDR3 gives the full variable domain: KAGVTQTPRYLIKTRGQQVTLSCSPISGHRSVSWYQQTPGQGLQFLFEYFSETQRNKGNFPGRFSGRQFSNSRSEMNVSTLELGDSALYLCASSQDRGEKLFFGSGTQLSVL.

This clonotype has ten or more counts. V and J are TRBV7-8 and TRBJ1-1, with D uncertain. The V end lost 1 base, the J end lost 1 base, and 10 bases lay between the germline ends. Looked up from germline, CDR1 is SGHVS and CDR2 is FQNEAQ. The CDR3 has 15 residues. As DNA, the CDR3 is TGTGCCAGCAGCTTAGTCCTCTACAAGAACACTGAAGCTTTCTTT. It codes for CASSLVLYKNTEAFF.

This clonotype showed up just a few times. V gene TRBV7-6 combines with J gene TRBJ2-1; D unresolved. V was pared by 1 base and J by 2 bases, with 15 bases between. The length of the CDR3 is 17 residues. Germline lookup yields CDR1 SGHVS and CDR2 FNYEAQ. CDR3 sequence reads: CASSLGGSGSPYNEQFF. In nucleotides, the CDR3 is TGTGCCAGCAGCTTAGGGGGATCGGGTTCTCCCTACAATGAGCAGTTCTTC.

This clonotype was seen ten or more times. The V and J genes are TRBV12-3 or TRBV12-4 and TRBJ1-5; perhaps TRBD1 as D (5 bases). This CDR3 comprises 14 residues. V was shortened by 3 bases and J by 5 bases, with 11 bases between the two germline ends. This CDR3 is CASSFVGADQPQHF. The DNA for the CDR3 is TGTGCCAGCAGTTTTGTTGGGGCCGATCAGCCCCAGCATTTT.

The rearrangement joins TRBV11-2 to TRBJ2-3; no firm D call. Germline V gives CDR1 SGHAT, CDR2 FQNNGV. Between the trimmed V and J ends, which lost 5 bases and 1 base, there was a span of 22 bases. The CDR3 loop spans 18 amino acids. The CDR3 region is CASSPYTSPRGGTDTQYF. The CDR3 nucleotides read TGTGCCAGCAGCCCTTATACGAGTCCGAGAGGTGGCACAGATACGCAGTATTTT.

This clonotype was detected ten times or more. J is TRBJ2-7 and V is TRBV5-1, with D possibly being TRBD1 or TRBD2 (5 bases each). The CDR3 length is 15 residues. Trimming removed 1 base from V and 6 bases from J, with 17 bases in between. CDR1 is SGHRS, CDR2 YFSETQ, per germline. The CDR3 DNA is TGCGCCAGCAGCTTGTCCGGGGAAGGGGTTCCCGAGCAGTACTTC. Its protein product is CASSLSGEGVPEQYF.

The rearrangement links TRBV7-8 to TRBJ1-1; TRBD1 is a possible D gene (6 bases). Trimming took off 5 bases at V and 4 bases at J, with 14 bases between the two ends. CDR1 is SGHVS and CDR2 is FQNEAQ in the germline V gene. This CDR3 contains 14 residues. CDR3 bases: TGTGCCAGCAGCCTTTCCGGGACACCCACTGAAGCTTTCTTT. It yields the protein CASSLSGTPTEAFF.